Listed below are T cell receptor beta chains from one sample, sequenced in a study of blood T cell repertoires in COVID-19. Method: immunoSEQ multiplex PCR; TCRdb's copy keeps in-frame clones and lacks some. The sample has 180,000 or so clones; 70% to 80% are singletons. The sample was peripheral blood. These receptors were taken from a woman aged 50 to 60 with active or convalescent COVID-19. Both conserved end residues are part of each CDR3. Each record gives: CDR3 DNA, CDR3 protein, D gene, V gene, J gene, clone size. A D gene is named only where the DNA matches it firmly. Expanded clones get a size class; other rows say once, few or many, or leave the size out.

cdr3_nt: TGTGCCAGCAGCTTATCCCTTACAGATACGCAGTATTTT
cdr3_aa: CASSLSLTDTQYF
d_call: -
v_call: TRBV7-2
j_call: TRBJ2-3
clone_size: -

cdr3_nt: TGCGCCAGCAGCTTCGGACAGGGCCCCTACGAGCAGTACTTC
cdr3_aa: CASSFGQGPYEQYF
d_call: TRBD1
v_call: TRBV5-1
j_call: TRBJ2-7
clone_size: -

cdr3_nt: TGTGCCAGCAGCTCCCCGGTGACTGGTGGCTACACCTTC
cdr3_aa: CASSSPVTGGYTF
d_call: -
v_call: TRBV9
j_call: TRBJ1-2
clone_size: -

cdr3_nt: TGTGCCAGCAGCAGCCCGGTGGGAGCCCATAATTCACCCCTCCACTTT
cdr3_aa: CASSSPVGAHNSPLHF
d_call: -
v_call: TRBV6-2/TRBV6-3
j_call: TRBJ1-6
clone_size: -

cdr3_nt: TGTGCCAGCAGTACCATAGACAGGGGTGGCGGCTACACCTTC
cdr3_aa: CASSTIDRGGGYTF
d_call: TRBD1
v_call: TRBV27
j_call: TRBJ1-2
clone_size: many

cdr3_nt: TGTGCCAGCAATAGAGACAGGGGAAGCCAAGAGACCCAGTACTTC
cdr3_aa: CASNRDRGSQETQYF
d_call: TRBD1
v_call: TRBV7-2
j_call: TRBJ2-5
clone_size: -

cdr3_nt: TGTGCCTGGAGTCTGGCCCCTTTC
cdr3_aa: CAWSLAPF
d_call: -
v_call: TRBV30
j_call: TRBJ2-7
clone_size: -

cdr3_nt: TGCGCCAGCAGCCGGACAGAAACTGGAAACACCATATATTTT
cdr3_aa: CASSRTETGNTIYF
d_call: -
v_call: TRBV4-3
j_call: TRBJ1-3
clone_size: -

cdr3_nt: TGCAGCGTTGAAGTACAGGGCAAGGGCACTGAAGCTTTCTTT
cdr3_aa: CSVEVQGKGTEAFF
d_call: -
v_call: TRBV29-1
j_call: TRBJ1-1
clone_size: few

cdr3_nt: TGTGCCAGCAGCTTCGGAGCCTCCCAGGGGGCTAATAATTCACCCCTCCACTTT
cdr3_aa: CASSFGASQGANNSPLHF
d_call: TRBD1
v_call: TRBV5-5
j_call: TRBJ1-6
clone_size: -

cdr3_nt: TGTGCCAGAGGGGAGCGGGGCCCCTTCTACGAGCAGTACTTC
cdr3_aa: CARGERGPFYEQYF
d_call: TRBD2
v_call: TRBV3-1/TRBV3-2
j_call: TRBJ2-7
clone_size: -

cdr3_nt: TGTGCCAGCACCCGGACAGGGGAGAACACTGAAGCTTTCTTT
cdr3_aa: CASTRTGENTEAFF
d_call: TRBD1
v_call: TRBV6-5
j_call: TRBJ1-1
clone_size: few

cdr3_nt: TGTGCCAGCAGCGTAGACCGTCCCTTCGGGGTGGTAGCGACGGGGAATGAGCAGTTCTTC
cdr3_aa: CASSVDRPFGVVATGNEQFF
d_call: -
v_call: TRBV9
j_call: TRBJ2-1
clone_size: -

cdr3_nt: TGTGCCAGCACCCCGGGGGGCAGCTCCTACAATGAGCAGTTCTTC
cdr3_aa: CASTPGGSSYNEQFF
d_call: -
v_call: TRBV6-7
j_call: TRBJ2-1
clone_size: -

cdr3_nt: TGTGCCAGCAGATCGGTGCTTCAAGAGACCCAGTACTTC
cdr3_aa: CASRSVLQETQYF
d_call: -
v_call: TRBV7-2
j_call: TRBJ2-5
clone_size: -

cdr3_nt: TGTGCCAGCACGGGGTGGGGACTTGGGGCCAACGTCCTGACTTTC
cdr3_aa: CASTGWGLGANVLTF
d_call: -
v_call: TRBV2
j_call: TRBJ2-6
clone_size: -

cdr3_nt: TGTGCCAGCAGGTCCGAAGGGACAGGGAATGAGCAGTTCTTC
cdr3_aa: CASRSEGTGNEQFF
d_call: TRBD1
v_call: TRBV7-3
j_call: TRBJ2-1
clone_size: -

cdr3_nt: TGCGCCAGCAGTGGGGACAGGAGGAACACTGAAGCTTTCTTT
cdr3_aa: CASSGDRRNTEAFF
d_call: TRBD1
v_call: TRBV10-2
j_call: TRBJ1-1
clone_size: -

cdr3_nt: TGTGCCAGCAGTCTCTCCCCTGGGCCCTACGAGCAGTACTTC
cdr3_aa: CASSLSPGPYEQYF
d_call: -
v_call: TRBV6-5
j_call: TRBJ2-7
clone_size: -

cdr3_nt: TGTGCCTGCTTGGACAGGGGGACCCCCTATGGCTACACCTTC
cdr3_aa: CACLDRGTPYGYTF
d_call: TRBD1
v_call: TRBV30
j_call: TRBJ1-2
clone_size: few

cdr3_nt: TGTGCTAGCAGCTTATCGGGGGGCGCTGGGCAGTTCTTC
cdr3_aa: CASSLSGGAGQFF
d_call: -
v_call: TRBV7-7
j_call: TRBJ2-1
clone_size: few

cdr3_nt: TGTGCCAGCAGCTTGCAGGCTGACACTGAAGCTTTCTTT
cdr3_aa: CASSLQADTEAFF
d_call: -
v_call: TRBV5-4
j_call: TRBJ1-1
clone_size: -

cdr3_nt: TGTGCCAGCAGTGCGGACTCGGGCACTGAAGCTTTCTTT
cdr3_aa: CASSADSGTEAFF
d_call: -
v_call: TRBV6-4
j_call: TRBJ1-1
clone_size: -

cdr3_nt: TGTGCCAGCAGCCTAGGGGGAGCCCACTATGGCTACACCTTC
cdr3_aa: CASSLGGAHYGYTF
d_call: -
v_call: TRBV7-8
j_call: TRBJ1-2
clone_size: -

cdr3_nt: TGTGCCAGTAGTATCGCACTAGCGGTCTACAATGAGCAGTTCTTC
cdr3_aa: CASSIALAVYNEQFF
d_call: TRBD2
v_call: TRBV19
j_call: TRBJ2-1
clone_size: once

cdr3_nt: TGTGCCAGCAGCGTCCGGAGACAGGGGGCTGAAAAACTGTTTTTT
cdr3_aa: CASSVRRQGAEKLFF
d_call: TRBD1
v_call: TRBV7-2
j_call: TRBJ1-4
clone_size: -